Listed below are T cell receptor beta chains from one sample, sequenced in a study of T-cell memory formation after mild COVID-19. MiXCR, run by TCRdb on the 5' RACE reads, gives a single entry per CDR3 protein. In the table there are around 390,000 distinct CDR3 sequences, roughly 15% of which are singletons. Specimen: PBMCs or a T cell subset sorted from them (not recorded which). Source of these receptors: a man between 18 and 35 years old who had mild COVID-19 (a few samples of this study predate the infection). Cell type and time point are not known. Each CDR3 is given with its conserved first and last residue. Fields, in order: D gene, V gene, J gene, clone size, CDR3 protein, CDR3 DNA. A D gene is named only where the DNA matches it firmly. The size entry is marked missing in some rows and otherwise reads once, few, many or a size class.

d_gene: -
v_gene: TRBV12-3/TRBV12-4
j_gene: TRBJ1-1
abundance: few
CDR3aa: CASRLRRGIKAFF
CDR3nt: TGTGCCAGCAGACTTAGAAGGGGAATTAAAGCTTTCTTT

d_gene: -
v_gene: TRBV7-3
j_gene: TRBJ1-6
abundance: few
CDR3aa: CASSLFGSPNSPLHF
CDR3nt: TGTGCCAGCAGCTTATTCGGCAGCCCTAATTCACCCCTCCACTTT

d_gene: TRBD1
v_gene: TRBV15
j_gene: TRBJ1-2
abundance: -
CDR3aa: CATSRDSRTGGYGYTF
CDR3nt: TGTGCCACCAGCAGAGATTCACGGACAGGGGGCTATGGCTACACCTTC

d_gene: -
v_gene: TRBV11-2
j_gene: TRBJ1-1
abundance: -
CDR3aa: CASSLGGAGTEAFF
CDR3nt: TGTGCCAGCAGCTTAGGGGGGGCCGGCACTGAAGCTTTCTTT

d_gene: -
v_gene: TRBV20-1
j_gene: TRBJ2-7
abundance: -
CDR3aa: CSARAAQNSYEQYF
CDR3nt: TGCAGTGCTAGAGCGGCGCAGAACTCCTACGAGCAGTACTTC

d_gene: -
v_gene: TRBV7-8
j_gene: TRBJ2-1
abundance: few
CDR3aa: CASSLSGPVRQFF
CDR3nt: TGTGCCAGCAGCTTATCAGGGCCTGTCCGCCAGTTCTTC

d_gene: -
v_gene: TRBV2
j_gene: TRBJ1-1
abundance: -
CDR3aa: CASSTTRMNTEAFF
CDR3nt: TGTGCCAGCAGTACGACACGGATGAACACTGAAGCTTTCTTT

d_gene: -
v_gene: TRBV10-1
j_gene: TRBJ2-2
abundance: -
CDR3aa: CASSVEGTNTGELFF
CDR3nt: TGCGCCAGCAGTGTTGAGGGGACGAACACCGGGGAGCTGTTTTTT

d_gene: -
v_gene: TRBV4-3
j_gene: TRBJ2-5
abundance: -
CDR3aa: CASSQDLSTESRRQETQYF
CDR3nt: TGCGCCAGCAGCCAAGATCTCTCCACAGAGTCGCGTCGTCAAGAGACCCAGTACTTC

d_gene: TRBD2
v_gene: TRBV7-3
j_gene: TRBJ2-2
abundance: -
CDR3aa: CASSTTSGGSGEMFF
CDR3nt: TGTGCCAGCAGCACGACTAGCGGGGGGTCCGGGGAGATGTTTTTT

d_gene: TRBD1
v_gene: TRBV6-1
j_gene: TRBJ1-2
abundance: -
CDR3aa: CASTRGTGALGGFGYTF
CDR3nt: TGTGCCAGCACCCGGGGGACAGGGGCACTAGGCGGCTTTGGCTACACCTTC

d_gene: -
v_gene: TRBV20-1
j_gene: TRBJ2-1
abundance: -
CDR3aa: CSATSDSYNEQFF
CDR3nt: TGCAGTGCCACTAGTGACTCCTACAATGAGCAGTTCTTC

d_gene: -
v_gene: TRBV7-6
j_gene: TRBJ1-2
abundance: -
CDR3aa: CASSPWLPPGPTLGGYTF
CDR3nt: TGTGCCAGCAGCCCATGGCTCCCACCGGGACCCACCCTGGGTGGCTACACCTTC

d_gene: TRBD2
v_gene: TRBV12-3/TRBV12-4
j_gene: TRBJ2-3
abundance: -
CDR3aa: CASSLRGFLAGGTDTQYF
CDR3nt: TGTGCCAGCAGTTTACGGGGCTTCTTAGCGGGGGGTACAGATACGCAGTATTTT